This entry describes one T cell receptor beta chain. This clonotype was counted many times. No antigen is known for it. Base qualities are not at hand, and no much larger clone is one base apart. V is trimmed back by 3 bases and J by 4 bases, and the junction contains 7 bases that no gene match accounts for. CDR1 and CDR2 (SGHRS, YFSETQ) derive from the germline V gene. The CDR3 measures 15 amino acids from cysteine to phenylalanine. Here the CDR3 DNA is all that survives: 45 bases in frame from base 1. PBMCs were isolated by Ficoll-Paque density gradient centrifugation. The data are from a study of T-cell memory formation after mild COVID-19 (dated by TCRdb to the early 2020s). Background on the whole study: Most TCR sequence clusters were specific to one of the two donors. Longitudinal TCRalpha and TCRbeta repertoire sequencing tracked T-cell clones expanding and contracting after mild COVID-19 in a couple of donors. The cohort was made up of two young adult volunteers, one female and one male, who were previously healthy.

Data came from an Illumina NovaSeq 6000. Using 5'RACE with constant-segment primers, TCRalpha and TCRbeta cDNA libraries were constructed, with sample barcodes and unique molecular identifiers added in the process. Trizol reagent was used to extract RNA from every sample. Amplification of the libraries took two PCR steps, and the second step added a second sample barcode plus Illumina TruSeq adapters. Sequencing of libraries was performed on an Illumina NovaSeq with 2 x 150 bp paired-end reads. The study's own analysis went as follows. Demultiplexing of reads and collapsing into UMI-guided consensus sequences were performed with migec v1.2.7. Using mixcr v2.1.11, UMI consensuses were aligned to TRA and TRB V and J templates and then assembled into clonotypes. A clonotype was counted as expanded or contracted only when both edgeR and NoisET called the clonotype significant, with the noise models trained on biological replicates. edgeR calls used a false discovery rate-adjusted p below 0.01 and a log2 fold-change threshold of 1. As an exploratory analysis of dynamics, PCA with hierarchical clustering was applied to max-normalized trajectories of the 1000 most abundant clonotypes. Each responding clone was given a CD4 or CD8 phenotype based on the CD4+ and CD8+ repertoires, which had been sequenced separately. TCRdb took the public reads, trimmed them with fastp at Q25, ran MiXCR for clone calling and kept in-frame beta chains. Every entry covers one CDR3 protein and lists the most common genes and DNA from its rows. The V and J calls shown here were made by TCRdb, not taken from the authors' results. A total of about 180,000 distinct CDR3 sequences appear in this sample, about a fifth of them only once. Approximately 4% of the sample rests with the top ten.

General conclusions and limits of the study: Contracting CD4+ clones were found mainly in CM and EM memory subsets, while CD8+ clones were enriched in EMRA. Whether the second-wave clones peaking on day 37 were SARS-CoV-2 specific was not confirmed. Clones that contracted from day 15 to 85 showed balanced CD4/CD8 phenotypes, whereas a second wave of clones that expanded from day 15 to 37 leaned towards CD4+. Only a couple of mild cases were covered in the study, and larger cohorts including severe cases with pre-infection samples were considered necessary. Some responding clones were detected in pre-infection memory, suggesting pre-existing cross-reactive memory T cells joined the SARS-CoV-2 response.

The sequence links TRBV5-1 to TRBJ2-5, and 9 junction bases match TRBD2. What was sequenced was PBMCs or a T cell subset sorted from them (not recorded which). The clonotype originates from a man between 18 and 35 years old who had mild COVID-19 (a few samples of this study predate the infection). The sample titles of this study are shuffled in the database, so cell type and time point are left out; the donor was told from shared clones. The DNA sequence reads TGCGCCAGCAGCTCCCAGGCTAGCGGGGTAGAGACCCAGTACTTC. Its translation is CASSSQASGVETQYF.